A single T cell receptor beta chain is shown here with its context. Its antigen is currently unknown. The data are from a study of cytomegalovirus exposure and HLA in healthy donors. Study at large: The early release's HLA-typed donors yielded about 85 million unique TCRs. Findings and caveats of the study: Later work showed greater clonal expansion in HLA-associated TCR beta chains than in equally common others. Earlier analysis found most TCR beta V segments productive about 87% or about 30% of the time.

In the PCR, 60 Vbeta and 13 Jbeta primers were used. This table comes from immunoSEQ multiplex PCR, and its TCRdb copy is limited to in-frame clones, with some not included. The sample lists about 110,000 clones; roughly 79% were seen once. The germline V gene has CDR1 SNHLY and CDR2 FYNNEI. The CDR3 length is 15 residues. V was cut by 3 bases and J by 4 bases, with 13 bases left in between. The sequence was obtained from a man between 35 and 55 years old in good health and CMV-seronegative. The genes are TRBV2 and TRBJ1-3; D perhaps matches TRBD1 (5 bases). Sequencing was performed on PBMCs. CDR3 region: CASSDPRALGNTIYF. The DNA of the CDR3 is TGTGCCAGCAGTGATCCCAGGGCTTTAGGAAACACCATATATTTT.